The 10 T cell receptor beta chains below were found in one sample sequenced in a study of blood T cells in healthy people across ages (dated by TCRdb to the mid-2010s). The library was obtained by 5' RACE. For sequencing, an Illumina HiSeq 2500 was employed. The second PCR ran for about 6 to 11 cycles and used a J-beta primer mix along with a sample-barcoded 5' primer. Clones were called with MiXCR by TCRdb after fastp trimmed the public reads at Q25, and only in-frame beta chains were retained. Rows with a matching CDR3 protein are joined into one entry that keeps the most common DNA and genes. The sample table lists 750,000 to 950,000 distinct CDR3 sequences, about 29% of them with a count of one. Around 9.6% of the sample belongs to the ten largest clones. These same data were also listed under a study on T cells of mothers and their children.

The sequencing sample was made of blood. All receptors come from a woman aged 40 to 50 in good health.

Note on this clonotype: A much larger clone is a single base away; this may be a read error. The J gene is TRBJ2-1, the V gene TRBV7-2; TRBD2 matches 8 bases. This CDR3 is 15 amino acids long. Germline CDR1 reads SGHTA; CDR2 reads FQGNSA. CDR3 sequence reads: CASSNQAGAGNEQVF. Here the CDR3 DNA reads TGTGCCAGCAGCAACCAAGCGGGGGCGGGTAATGAGCAGGTCTTC.

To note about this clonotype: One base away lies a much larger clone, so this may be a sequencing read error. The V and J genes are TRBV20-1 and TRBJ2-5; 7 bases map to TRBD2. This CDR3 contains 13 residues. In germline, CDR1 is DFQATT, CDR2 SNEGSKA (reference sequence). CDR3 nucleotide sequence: TGCAGTGCTAGGGGACTACCGAGGGAGATCCAGTACTTC. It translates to CSARGLPREIQYF.

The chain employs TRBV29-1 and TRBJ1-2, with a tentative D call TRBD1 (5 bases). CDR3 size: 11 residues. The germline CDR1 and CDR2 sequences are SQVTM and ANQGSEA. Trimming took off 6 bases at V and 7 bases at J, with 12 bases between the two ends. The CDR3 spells CSVPRGVGYTF. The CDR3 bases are TGCAGCGTCCCGAGGGGTGTTGGCTACACCTTC.

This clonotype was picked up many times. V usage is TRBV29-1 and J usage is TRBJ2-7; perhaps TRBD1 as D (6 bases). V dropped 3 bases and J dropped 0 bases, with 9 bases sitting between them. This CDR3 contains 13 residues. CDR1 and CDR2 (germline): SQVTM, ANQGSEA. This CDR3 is CSVEMDSSYEQYF. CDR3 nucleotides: TGCAGCGTTGAGATGGACAGCTCCTACGAGCAGTACTTC.

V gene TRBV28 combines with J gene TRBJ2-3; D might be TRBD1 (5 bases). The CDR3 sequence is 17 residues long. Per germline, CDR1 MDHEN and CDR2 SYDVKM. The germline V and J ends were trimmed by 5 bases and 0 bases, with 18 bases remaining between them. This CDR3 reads CASSPSLRGSSTDTQYF. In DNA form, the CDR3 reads TGTGCCAGCAGTCCCTCGTTAAGGGGTTCAAGCACAGATACGCAGTATTTT.

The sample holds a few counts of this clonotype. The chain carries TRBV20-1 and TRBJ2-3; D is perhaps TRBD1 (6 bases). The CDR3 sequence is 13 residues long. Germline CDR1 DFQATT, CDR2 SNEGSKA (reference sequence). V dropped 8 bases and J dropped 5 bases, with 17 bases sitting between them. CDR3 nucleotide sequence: TGCAGTACTTCTCGGGGCAGGGGAGATACGCAGTATTTT. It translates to CSTSRGRGDTQYF.

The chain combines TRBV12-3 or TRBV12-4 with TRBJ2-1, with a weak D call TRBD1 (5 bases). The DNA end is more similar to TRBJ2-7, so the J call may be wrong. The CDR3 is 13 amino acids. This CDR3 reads CASSKDSYNEQYF. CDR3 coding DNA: TGTGCCAGCAGTAAAGACAGTTACAATGAGCAGTACTTC.

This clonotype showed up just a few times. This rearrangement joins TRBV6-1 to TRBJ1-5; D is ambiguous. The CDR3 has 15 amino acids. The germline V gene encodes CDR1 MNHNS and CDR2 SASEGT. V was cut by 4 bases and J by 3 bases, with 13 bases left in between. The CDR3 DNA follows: TGTGCCAGCAGTGGATCCGGGGTTTCCAATCAGCCCCAGCATTTT. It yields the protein CASSGSGVSNQPQHF.

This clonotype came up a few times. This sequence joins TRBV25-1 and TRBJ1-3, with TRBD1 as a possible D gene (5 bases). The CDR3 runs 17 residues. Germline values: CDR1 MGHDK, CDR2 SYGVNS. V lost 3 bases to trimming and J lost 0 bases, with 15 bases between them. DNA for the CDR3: TGTGCCAGCAGTGAGGGTTTGTCCGGGGCCTCTGGAAACACCATATATTTT. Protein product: CASSEGLSGASGNTIYF.

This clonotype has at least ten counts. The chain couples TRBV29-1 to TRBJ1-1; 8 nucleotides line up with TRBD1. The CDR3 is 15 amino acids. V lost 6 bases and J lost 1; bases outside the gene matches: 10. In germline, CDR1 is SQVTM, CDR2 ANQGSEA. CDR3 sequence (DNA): TGCAGCGTGTTCGGAAGGGGACAGGCGAACACTGAAGCTTTCTTT. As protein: CSVFGRGQANTEAFF. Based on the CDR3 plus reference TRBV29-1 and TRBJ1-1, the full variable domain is SAVISQKPSRDICQRGTSLTIQCQVDSQVTMMFWYRQQPGQSLTLIATANQGSEATYESGFVIDKFPISRPNLTFSTLTVSNMSPEDSSIYLCSVFGRGQANTEAFFGQGTRLTVV.